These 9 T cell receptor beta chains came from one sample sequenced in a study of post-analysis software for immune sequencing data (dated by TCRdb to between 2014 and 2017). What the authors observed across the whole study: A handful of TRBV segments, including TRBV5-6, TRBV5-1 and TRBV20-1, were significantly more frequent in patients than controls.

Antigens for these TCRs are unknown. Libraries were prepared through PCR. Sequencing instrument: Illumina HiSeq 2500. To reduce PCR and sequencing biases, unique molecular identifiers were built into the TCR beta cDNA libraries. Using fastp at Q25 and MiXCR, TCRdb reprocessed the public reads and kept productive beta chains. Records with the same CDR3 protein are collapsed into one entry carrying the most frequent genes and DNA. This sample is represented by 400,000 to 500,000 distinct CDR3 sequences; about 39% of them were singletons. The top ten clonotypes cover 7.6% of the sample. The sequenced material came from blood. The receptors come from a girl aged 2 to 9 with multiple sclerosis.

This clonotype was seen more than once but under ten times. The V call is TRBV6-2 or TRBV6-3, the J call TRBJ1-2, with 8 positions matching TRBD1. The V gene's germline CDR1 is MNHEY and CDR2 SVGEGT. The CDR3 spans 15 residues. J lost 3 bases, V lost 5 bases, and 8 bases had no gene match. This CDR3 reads CASSRSPGGDYGYTF. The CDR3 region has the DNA TGTGCCAGCAGTCGAAGTCCAGGGGGCGACTATGGCTACACCTTC.

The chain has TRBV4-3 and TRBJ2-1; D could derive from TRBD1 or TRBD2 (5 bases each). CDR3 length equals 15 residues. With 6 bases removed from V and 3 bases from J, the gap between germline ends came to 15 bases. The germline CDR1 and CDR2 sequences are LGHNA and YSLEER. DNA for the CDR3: TGCGCCAGCAGTAAGGGCAGGGAGATCTACAATGAGCAGTTCTTC. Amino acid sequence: CASSKGREIYNEQFF.

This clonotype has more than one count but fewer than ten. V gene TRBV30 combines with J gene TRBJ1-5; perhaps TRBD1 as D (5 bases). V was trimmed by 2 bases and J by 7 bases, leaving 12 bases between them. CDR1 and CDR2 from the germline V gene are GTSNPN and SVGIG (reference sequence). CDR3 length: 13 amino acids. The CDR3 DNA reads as TGTGCCTGGAGTTCAAGGGGTGACCAGCCCCAGCATTTT. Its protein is CAWSSRGDQPQHF.

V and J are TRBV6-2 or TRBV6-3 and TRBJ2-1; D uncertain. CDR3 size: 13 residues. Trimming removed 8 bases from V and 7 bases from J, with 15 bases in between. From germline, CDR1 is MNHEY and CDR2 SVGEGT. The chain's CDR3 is CASYGSSENEQFF. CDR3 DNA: TGTGCCAGCTACGGTAGTTCTGAGAATGAGCAGTTCTTC.

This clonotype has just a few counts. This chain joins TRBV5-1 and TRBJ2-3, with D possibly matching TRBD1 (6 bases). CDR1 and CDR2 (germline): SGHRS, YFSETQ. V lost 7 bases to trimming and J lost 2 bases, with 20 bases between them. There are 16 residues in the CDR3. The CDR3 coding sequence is TGCGCCAGCGGGAGTGGACAGCACCAAATCACAGATACGCAGTATTTT. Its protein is CASGSGQHQITDTQYF.

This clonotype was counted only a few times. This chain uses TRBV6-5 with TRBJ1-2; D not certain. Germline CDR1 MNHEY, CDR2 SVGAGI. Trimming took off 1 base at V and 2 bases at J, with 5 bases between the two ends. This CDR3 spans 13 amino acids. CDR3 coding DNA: TGTGCCAGCAGTTACTACGAGAACTATGGCTACACCTTC. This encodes CASSYYENYGYTF.

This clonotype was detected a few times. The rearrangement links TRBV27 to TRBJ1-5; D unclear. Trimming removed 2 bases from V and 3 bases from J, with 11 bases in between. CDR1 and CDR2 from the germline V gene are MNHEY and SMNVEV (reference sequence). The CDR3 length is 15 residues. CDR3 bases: TGTGCCAGCAGTTTAGATCGCAGTTCCAATCAGCCCCAGCATTTT. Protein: CASSLDRSSNQPQHF.

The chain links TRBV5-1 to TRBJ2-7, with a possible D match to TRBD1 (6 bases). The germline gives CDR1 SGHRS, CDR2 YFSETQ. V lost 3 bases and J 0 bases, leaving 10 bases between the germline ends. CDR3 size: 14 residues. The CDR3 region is CASSSGQSSYEQYF. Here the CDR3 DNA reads TGCGCCAGCAGCTCCGGACAGAGCTCCTACGAGCAGTACTTC.

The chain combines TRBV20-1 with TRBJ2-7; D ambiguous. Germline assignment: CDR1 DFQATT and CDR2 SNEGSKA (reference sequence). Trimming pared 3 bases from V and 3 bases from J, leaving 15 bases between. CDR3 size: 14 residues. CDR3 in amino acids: CSARSRERFYEQYF. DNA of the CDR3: TGCAGTGCTAGGAGTAGAGAACGTTTCTACGAGCAGTACTTC.